These 4 T cell receptor beta chains were sequenced from one sample in a study of blood T cell repertoires in COVID-19. The repertoire was sequenced with immunoSEQ multiplex PCR; TCRdb's copy has only in-frame clones and lacks some. The repertoire holds about 190,000 clones, with 80% to 90% as singletons. The sample consisted of peripheral blood. These receptors all stem from a woman of 80 years or more with COVID-19, enrolled during active disease.

The genes are TRBV7-8 and TRBJ1-3, with a tentative D call TRBD1 (6 bases). The CDR3 runs 13 residues. V was clipped by 1 base and J by 6 bases, with 7 bases between them. Germline V gives CDR1 SGHVS, CDR2 FQNEAQ. CDR3 sequence: CASSLGQENTIYF. The CDR3 nucleotides are TGTGCCAGCAGCTTAGGACAGGAAAACACCATATATTTT.

As to this clone: At one end, the junction sequence differs from germline, possibly due to a read error. V is TRBV6-2 or TRBV6-3 and J is TRBJ2-2; 10 bases fit TRBD1. The CDR3 has 18 residues. Germline V gene data show CDR1 as MNHEY and CDR2 as SVGEGT. The CDR3 DNA sequence: TGTGCCAGCAGCCTATTTCAGGCGGGACAGGGGAACGCCGGGGAGCTGTTTTTT. Translated, it gives CASSLFQAGQGNAGELFF.

This chain links TRBV6-6 with TRBJ1-4, with D hard to call. The CDR3 has 14 amino acids. The V gene's germline CDR1 is MNHNY and CDR2 SVGAGI (reference sequence). Trimming cost V 4 bases and J 5 bases, with 11 bases left between them. The CDR3 DNA sequence: TGTGCCAGCAGTTTCCCTACCTCCAATGAAAAACTGTTTTTT. It is translated as CASSFPTSNEKLFF.

This clone was seen a single time. The chain is built from TRBV29-1 and TRBJ2-1; 9 nucleotides line up with TRBD1. V shed 2 bases and J 2 bases; nucleotides not matched to a gene: 4. There are 15 residues in the CDR3. Germline CDR1 SQVTM, CDR2 ANQGSEA. This CDR3 is CSVEWRDRAYNEQFF. As DNA, the CDR3 is TGCAGCGTTGAATGGAGGGACAGGGCCTACAATGAGCAGTTCTTC.